This T cell receptor (beta chain) was recovered during a study of blood T cell repertoires in COVID-19. On the study more broadly: COVID-19 samples collected from the United States, Italy and Spain covered acute and convalescent phases. T cells, B-cell-depleted T cells, or PBMCs provided the cDNA or gDNA that served as material.

The germline V and J ends were trimmed by 6 bases and 2 bases, with 13 bases remaining between them. The germline CDR1 and CDR2 sequences are SNHLY and FYNNEI. This CDR3 has 14 amino acids. Under the authors' procedure: Nucleated cell number was recorded as an estimate derived from reference gene primer amplification. Generated by immunoSEQ multiplex PCR, the TCRdb table keeps only in-frame clones and is missing some. Clone size and V and J calls were adopted from that table, with D and trimming inferred from the DNA. The top ten clones hold over 5% of a sample with more than 110,000 clones, around nine tenths of them seen once.

The sample taken for sequencing was peripheral blood. This TCR was sampled from a human donor in a cohort sampled during active COVID-19. The rearrangement uses TRBV2 and TRBJ1-2; a weak D match, TRBD1 (6 bases). The CDR3 protein is CASRSQGINYGYTF. As DNA, the CDR3 is TGTGCCAGCAGATCCCAGGGGATCAACTATGGCTACACCTTC.